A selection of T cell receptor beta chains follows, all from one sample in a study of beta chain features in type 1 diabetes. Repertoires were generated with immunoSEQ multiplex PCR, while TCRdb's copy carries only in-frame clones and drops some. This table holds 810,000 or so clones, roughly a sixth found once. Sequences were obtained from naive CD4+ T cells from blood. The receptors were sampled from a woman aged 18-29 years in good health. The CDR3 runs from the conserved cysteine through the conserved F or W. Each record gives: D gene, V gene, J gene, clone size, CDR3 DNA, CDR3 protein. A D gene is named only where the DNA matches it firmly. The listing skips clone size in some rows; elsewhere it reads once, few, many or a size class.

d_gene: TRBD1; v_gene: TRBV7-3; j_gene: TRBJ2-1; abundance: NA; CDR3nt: TGTGCCAGTGCGAGGGACAGGGACGACAATGAGCAGTTCTTC; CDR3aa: CASARDRDDNEQFF
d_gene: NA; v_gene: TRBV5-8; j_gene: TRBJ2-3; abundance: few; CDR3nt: TGTGCCAGCAGCTTAATGAGACTAACAGATACGCAGTATTTT; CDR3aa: CASSLMRLTDTQYF
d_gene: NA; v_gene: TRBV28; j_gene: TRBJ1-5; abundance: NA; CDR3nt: TGTGCCAGCAGGTCTCAGTTTCCCGGTAATAACAATCAGCCCCAGCATTTT; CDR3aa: CASRSQFPGNNNQPQHF
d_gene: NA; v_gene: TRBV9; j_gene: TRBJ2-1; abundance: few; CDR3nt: TGTGCCAGCAGCCCCCAGCCGGGAGCATCGAAAAGCTCCTACAATGAGCAGTTCTTC; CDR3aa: CASSPQPGASKSSYNEQFF
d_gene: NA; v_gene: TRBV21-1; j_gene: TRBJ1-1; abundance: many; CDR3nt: TGTGCCAGCAGCCCACGGGCGGCTTTCTTT; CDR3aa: CASSPRAAFF
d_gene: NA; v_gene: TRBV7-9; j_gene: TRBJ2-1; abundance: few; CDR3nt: TGTGCCAGCAGCTTAGGCCTCCTACAGGGCAATGAGCAGTTCTTC; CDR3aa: CASSLGLLQGNEQFF
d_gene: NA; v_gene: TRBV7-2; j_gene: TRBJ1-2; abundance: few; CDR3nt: TGTGCCAGCAGCTTAGTGTTCAGTTTCGGGGTAGGGGATGGCTACACCTTC; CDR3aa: CASSLVFSFGVGDGYTF
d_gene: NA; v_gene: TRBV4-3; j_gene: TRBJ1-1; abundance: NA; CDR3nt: TGCGCCAGCAGCCTAAGGGGGGGGACTGAAGCTTTCTTT; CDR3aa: CASSLRGGTEAFF
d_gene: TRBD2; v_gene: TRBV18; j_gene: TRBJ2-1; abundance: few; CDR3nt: TGTGCCAGCTCACCCGCGGGAGGAGGATACAATGAGCAGTTCTTC; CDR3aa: CASSPAGGGYNEQFF
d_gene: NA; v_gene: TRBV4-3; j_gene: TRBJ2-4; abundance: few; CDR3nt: TGCGCCAGCAGCCAACAAAGGGGGGATGGACCGTGGTACTTC; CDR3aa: CASSQQRGDGPWYF